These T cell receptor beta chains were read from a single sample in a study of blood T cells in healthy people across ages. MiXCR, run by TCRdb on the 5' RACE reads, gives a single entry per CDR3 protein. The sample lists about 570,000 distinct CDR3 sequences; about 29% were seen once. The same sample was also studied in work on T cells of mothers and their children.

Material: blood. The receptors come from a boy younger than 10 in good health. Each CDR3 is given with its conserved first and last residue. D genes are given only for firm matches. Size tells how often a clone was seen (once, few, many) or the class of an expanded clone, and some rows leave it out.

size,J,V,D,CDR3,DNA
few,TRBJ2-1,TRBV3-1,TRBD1,CASSPTGGTEQFF,TGTGCCAGCAGCCCGACAGGGGGCACCGAGCAGTTCTTC
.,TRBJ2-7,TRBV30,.,CAWGGTVGTLYEQYF,TGTGCCTGGGGAGGGACCGTGGGCACACTCTACGAGCAGTACTTC
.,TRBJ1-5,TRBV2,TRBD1,CASRSQGASNQPQHF,TGTGCCAGCAGATCACAGGGGGCTAGCAATCAGCCCCAGCATTTT
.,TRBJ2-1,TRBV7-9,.,CASSPSGEWTYNEQFF,TGTGCCAGCAGCCCCTCCGGTGAATGGACCTACAATGAGCAGTTCTTC
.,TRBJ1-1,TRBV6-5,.,CASSYSTGANTEAFF,TGTGCCAGCAGTTACTCGACAGGAGCGAACACTGAAGCTTTCTTT
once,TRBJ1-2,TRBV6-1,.,CASIQGYYGYTF,TGTGCCAGCATCCAGGGGTACTATGGCTACACCTTC
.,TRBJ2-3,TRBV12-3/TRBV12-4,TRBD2,CASGLAGRNTDTQYF,TGTGCCAGCGGGTTAGCCGGGAGGAACACAGATACGCAGTATTTT
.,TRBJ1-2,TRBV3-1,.,CASSQAGNGGYTF,TGTGCCAGCAGCCAGGCGGGGAACGGGGGCTACACCTTC
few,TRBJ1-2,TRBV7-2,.,CASSLVGASGTF,TGTGCCAGCAGCTTAGTCGGGGCGTCGGGGACCTTC
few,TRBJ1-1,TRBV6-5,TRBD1,CASSYLDRGTEAFF,TGTGCCAGCAGTTACCTAGACAGGGGGACTGAAGCTTTCTTT
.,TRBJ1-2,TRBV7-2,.,CASSPETGRSYGYTF,TGTGCCAGCAGCCCTGAGACGGGGCGGTCCTATGGCTACACCTTC
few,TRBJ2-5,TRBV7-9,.,CASSDVGLQETQYF,TGTGCCAGCAGCGACGTCGGGCTCCAAGAGACCCAGTACTTC
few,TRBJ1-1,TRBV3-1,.,CASSQDGGATEAFF,TGTGCCAGCAGCCAAGATGGGGGGGCCACTGAAGCTTTCTTT
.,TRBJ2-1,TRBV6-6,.,CASSYYSNEQFF,TGTGCCAGCAGTTACTATAGCAATGAGCAGTTCTTC
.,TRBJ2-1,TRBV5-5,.,CASSLVMGGVYNEQFF,TGTGCCAGCAGCTTGGTTATGGGGGGCGTCTACAATGAGCAGTTCTTC
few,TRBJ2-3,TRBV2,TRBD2,CASSDSGSTDTQYF,TGTGCCAGCAGTGACAGCGGGAGTACAGATACGCAGTATTTT
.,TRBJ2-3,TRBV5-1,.,CASRKLTGTDTQYF,TGCGCCAGCCGCAAGCTGACCGGCACAGATACGCAGTATTTT
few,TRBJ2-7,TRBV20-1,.,CSAKRTSRGSYEQYF,TGCAGTGCTAAGCGGACCTCACGGGGCTCCTACGAGCAGTACTTC
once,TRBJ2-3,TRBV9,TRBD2,CASSFDSTSGVSIDTQYF,TGTGCCAGCAGCTTTGACAGCACTAGCGGGGTTAGCATAGATACGCAGTATTTT
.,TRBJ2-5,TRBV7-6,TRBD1,CASSYAGTAQETQYF,TGTGCCAGCAGCTATGCCGGGACAGCCCAAGAGACCCAGTACTTC
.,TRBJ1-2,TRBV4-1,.,CASSQDSRGGTLYGYTF,TGCGCCAGCAGCCAAGATTCCCGGGGAGGAACCCTCTATGGCTACACCTTC
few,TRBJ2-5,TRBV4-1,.,CASSQEGGLAQETQYF,TGCGCCAGCAGCCAAGAAGGGGGGCTGGCGCAAGAGACCCAGTACTTC
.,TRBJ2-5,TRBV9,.,CASSVGVGGVGQETQYF,TGTGCCAGCAGCGTAGGGGTAGGGGGGGTAGGTCAAGAGACCCAGTACTTC
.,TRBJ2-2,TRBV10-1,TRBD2,CASPAGGIHTGELFF,TGCGCCAGCCCTGCGGGGGGAATTCACACCGGGGAGCTGTTTTTT
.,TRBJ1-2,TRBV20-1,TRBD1,CSASDRDGYTF,TGCAGTGCTTCGGACAGGGACGGCTACACCTTC
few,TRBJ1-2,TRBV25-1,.,CTSSEYASGDSLLPNYGYTF,TGTACCAGCAGTGAATATGCCTCCGGAGACAGCCTCCTGCCTAACTATGGCTACACCTTC
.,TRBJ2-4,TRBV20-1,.,CSAREPGRQNIQYF,TGCAGTGCTAGGGAACCTGGCAGACAAAACATTCAGTACTTC
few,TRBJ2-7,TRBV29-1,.,CSVKDSTHEQYF,TGCAGCGTGAAGGACTCGACCCACGAGCAGTACTTC
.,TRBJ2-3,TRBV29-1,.,CSVVRGGLSTDTQYF,TGCAGCGTTGTAAGAGGGGGGCTTAGCACAGATACGCAGTATTTT
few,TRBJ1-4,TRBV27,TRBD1,CASSSQGAWEKLFF,TGTGCCAGCAGTTCGCAGGGGGCGTGGGAAAAACTGTTTTTT
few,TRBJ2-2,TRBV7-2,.,CASSLRRAGELFF,TGTGCCAGCAGCTTAAGGAGGGCTGGGGAGCTGTTTTTT
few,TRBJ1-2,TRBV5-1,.,CASSLGAVTYGYTF,TGCGCCAGCAGCTTGGGTGCCGTAACGTATGGCTACACCTTC
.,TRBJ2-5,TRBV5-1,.,CASSLTGPQETQYF,TGCGCCAGCAGCTTGACCGGGCCCCAAGAGACCCAGTACTTC
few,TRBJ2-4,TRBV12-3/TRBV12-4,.,CASSLVARDGKNIQYF,TGTGCCAGCAGTTTAGTAGCCAGGGATGGCAAAAACATTCAGTACTTC
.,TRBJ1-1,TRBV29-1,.,CSVAGLQGAEAFF,TGCAGCGTTGCGGGGCTACAGGGCGCTGAAGCTTTCTTT
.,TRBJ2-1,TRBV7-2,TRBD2,CPSSNRLASGQFF,TGTCCCAGCAGCAATCGACTAGCGAGTGGGCAGTTCTTC
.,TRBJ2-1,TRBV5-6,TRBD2,CASSLFYRSGRSSYNEQFF,TGTGCCAGCAGCTTGTTTTACAGAAGCGGGAGAAGCTCCTACAATGAGCAGTTCTTC
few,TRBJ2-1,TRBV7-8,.,CASSLLPGVSYNEQFF,TGTGCCAGCAGCTTATTGCCGGGGGTCTCCTACAATGAGCAGTTCTTC
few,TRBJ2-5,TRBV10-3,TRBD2,CAISGGLAGGAETQYF,TGTGCCATCAGCGGGGGACTAGCGGGAGGTGCAGAGACCCAGTACTTC
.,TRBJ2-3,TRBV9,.,CASSARGSGEDTQYF,TGTGCCAGCAGCGCGCGAGGTTCGGGTGAAGATACGCAGTATTTT
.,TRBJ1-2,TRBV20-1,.,CSAPRVGGDYGYTF,TGCAGTGCCCCAAGAGTCGGGGGCGACTATGGCTACACCTTC
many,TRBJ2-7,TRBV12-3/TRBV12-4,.,CASAGPWGQYF,TGTGCCAGTGCGGGTCCCTGGGGGCAGTACTTC
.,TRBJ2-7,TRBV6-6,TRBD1,CASGTGPYEQYF,TGTGCCAGCGGGACAGGGCCCTACGAGCAGTACTTC
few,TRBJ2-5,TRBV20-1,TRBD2,CSTASWREGLQTQYF,TGCAGTACCGCTTCGTGGCGGGAGGGCCTCCAGACCCAGTACTTC
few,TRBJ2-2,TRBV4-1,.,CASSQDTSNTGELFF,TGCGCCAGCAGCCAAGACACCTCGAACACCGGGGAGCTGTTTTTT
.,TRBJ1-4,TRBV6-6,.,CASSYRQGREKLFF,TGTGCCAGCAGTTATCGGCAGGGTCGGGAAAAACTGTTTTTT
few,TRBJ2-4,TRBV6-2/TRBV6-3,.,CASSYPGSAKNIQYF,TGTGCCAGCAGTTACCCCGGATCGGCCAAAAACATTCAGTACTTC
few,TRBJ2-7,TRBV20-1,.,CSVPDSYEQYF,TGCAGTGTCCCGGACAGCTACGAGCAGTACTTC